Below, 25 T cell receptor beta chains from the same sample are listed, as sequenced in a study of cytomegalovirus exposure and HLA in healthy donors. The PCR contained 60 Vbeta and 13 Jbeta primers. TCRdb's copy holds only in-frame clones and misses some; the assay was immunoSEQ multiplex PCR. The sample lists around 150,000 clones, about three quarters occurring once. The specimen sequenced was PBMCs. These receptors were collected from a woman aged 45-65 years in good health and CMV-seropositive.

V gene TRBV28 combines with J gene TRBJ2-7, with D possibly being TRBD1 (5 bases). Germline V CDR1 and CDR2: MDHEN, SYDVKM. There are 13 residues in the CDR3. Trimming left V 6 bases short and J 3 bases short, with 12 bases between. CDR3 region: CASREGVGYEQYF. Here the CDR3 DNA reads TGTGCCAGCAGGGAAGGGGTAGGCTACGAGCAGTACTTC.

This chain connects TRBV5-6 to TRBJ2-7, with 8 bases lining up with TRBD2. This CDR3 has 15 amino acids. The germline gives CDR1 SGHDT, CDR2 YYEEEE. Germline trimming cut 2 bases from V and 2 bases from J; bases unmatched to any gene: 6. The chain's CDR3 is CASSFSAGAPYEQYF. The CDR3 region has the DNA TGTGCCAGCAGCTTTTCAGCGGGGGCTCCCTACGAGCAGTACTTC.

This sequence joins TRBV2 and TRBJ2-2; 11 bases are a match to TRBD1. Germline CDR1 reads SNHLY; CDR2 reads FYNNEI. The trim removed 11 bases at V and 5 bases at J, leaving 7 bases unmatched. The CDR3 length is 14 residues. DNA of the CDR3: TGTGCCGGCGGACAGGGGGCAAGTACCGGGGAGCTGTTTTTT. This encodes CAGGQGASTGELFF.

The chain joins TRBV27 to TRBJ2-7; perhaps TRBD1 as D (6 bases). Trimming stripped 3 bases from V and 4 bases from J, with 19 bases between. Germline CDR1 is MNHEY and CDR2 is SMNVEV (reference sequence). CDR3 size: 16 residues. CDR3: CASSLATTGRLYEQYF. Written as DNA, the CDR3 is TGTGCCAGCAGTTTGGCGACGACAGGACGACTATACGAGCAGTACTTC.

The chain joins TRBV5-4 to TRBJ2-5, with 12 nucleotides matching TRBD2. The germline CDR1 and CDR2 sequences are SGHNT and YYREEE (reference sequence). V gave up 0 bases and J gave up 5 bases; unmatched junction bases: 5. This CDR3 has 16 residues. CDR3 nucleotide sequence: TGTGCCAGCAGCTTGGCTAGCGGGAGGGCCTTGGAGACCCAGTACTTC. Protein product: CASSLASGRALETQYF.

The CDR3 DNA reads as TGTGCCAGCAGCCCCAGGGGGCAAGCACCAAATGAAAAACTGTTTTTT. Encoded protein: CASSPRGQAPNEKLFF. This sequence joins TRBV11-2 and TRBJ1-4; 8 bases are shared with TRBD1. Germline V lookup: CDR1 SGHAT, CDR2 FQNNGV. V trimming: 5 bases; J trimming: 5 bases; junction bases outside the gene matches: 10. CDR3 length: 16 residues.

The chain uses TRBV28 and TRBJ2-7, with 8 bases that match TRBD1. CDR3 length: 15 residues. The V gene's germline CDR1 is MDHEN and CDR2 SYDVKM. After removal of 2 bases from V and 1 base from J, the junction contained 4 bases not matched to a gene. Here the CDR3 DNA reads TGTGCCAGCAGTTTAGCCAGGGGGCTTTCCTACGAGCAGTACTTC. This sequence encodes CASSLARGLSYEQYF.

This clone turned up a few times. This chain links TRBV18 with TRBJ1-5; 9 bases agree with TRBD1. V lost 5 bases to trimming and J lost 3 bases; unmatched junction nucleotides: 8. The CDR3 totals 16 residues. Germline-derived CDR1 and CDR2 are KGHSH and LQKENI. The CDR3: CASSNAGQGNNQPQHF. In nucleotides, the CDR3 is TGTGCCAGCTCAAACGCGGGACAGGGCAACAATCAGCCCCAGCATTTT. Supplemented by reference TRBV18 and TRBJ1-5, the full variable domain reads NAGVMQNPRHLVRRRGQEARLRCSPMKGHSHVYWYRQLPEEGLKFMVYLQKENIIDESGMPKERFSAEFPKEGPSILRIQQVVRGDSAAYFCASSNAGQGNNQPQHFGDGTRLSIL.

The chain carries TRBV7-9 and TRBJ1-3; D gene unclear. Per germline, CDR1 SEHNR and CDR2 FQNEAQ (reference sequence). Trimming stripped 2 bases from V and 0 bases from J, with 8 bases between. CDR3 length: 15 residues. As DNA, the CDR3 is TGTGCCAGCAGCTTACTTCTCGGCTCTGGAAACACCATATATTTT. It specifies CASSLLLGSGNTIYF.

This chain joins TRBV5-8 and TRBJ2-7; 14 bases line up with TRBD2. CDR1 is SGHTS and CDR2 is YDEGEE in the germline V gene. This CDR3 has 14 residues. The V and J ends lost 5 bases and 6 bases, in that order; junction bases with no gene match: 4. The DNA of the CDR3 is TGTGCCAGCAGGACTAGCGGGGGGGCCATCGAGCAGTACTTC. This codes for CASRTSGGAIEQYF.

This rearrangement joins TRBV7-9 to TRBJ2-5; D is undetermined. Germline V CDR1 and CDR2: SEHNR, FQNEAQ (reference sequence). V was pared by 2 bases and J by 3 bases, with 7 bases between. The CDR3 extends over 13 amino acids. DNA for the CDR3: TGTGCCAGCAGCTTAACGCAGGAAGAGACCCAGTACTTC. It translates to CASSLTQEETQYF.

The chain combines TRBV4-3 with TRBJ2-6; D might be TRBD1 (6 bases). Germline V gene data show CDR1 as LGHNA and CDR2 as YSLEER. The CDR3 spans 16 residues. Trimming pared 1 base from V and 2 bases from J, leaving 9 bases between. CDR3 nucleotide sequence: TGCGCCAGCAGCCAAGGGTGGGGGCCTGGGGCCAACGTCCTGACTTTC. Translated, it gives CASSQGWGPGANVLTF.

The V gene is TRBV5-4, the J gene TRBJ1-2; the match to TRBD1 covers 11 bases. CDR1 and CDR2 from the germline V gene are SGHNT and YYREEE (reference sequence). Trimming removed 4 bases from V and 2 bases from J; junction bases left unmatched: 7. The CDR3 runs to 16 residues. The CDR3 DNA reads TGTGCCAGCAGCCCAGGACAGGGGGCGCAAAACTATGGCTACACCTTC. Amino acid sequence: CASSPGQGAQNYGYTF.

The V and J genes are TRBV5-1 and TRBJ1-2; the D gene is possibly TRBD1 (5 bases). The germline V gene encodes CDR1 SGHRS and CDR2 YFSETQ. The CDR3 is 12 residues long. Trimming removed 4 bases from V and 7 bases from J, with 11 bases in between. For the CDR3, the DNA is TGCGCCAGCAGCCTCTCCGGGGGTGGCTACACCTTC. This codes for CASSLSGGGYTF.

Only a few counts were recorded for this clone. The chain couples TRBV28 to TRBJ2-7; no clear D gene. In germline, CDR1 is MDHEN, CDR2 SYDVKM. The CDR3 loop spans 13 amino acids. The V and J ends lost 3 bases and 3 bases respectively, with 9 bases between them. CDR3 sequence: CASSFGVIYEQYF. In nucleotides, the CDR3 is TGTGCCAGCAGTTTTGGAGTTATCTACGAGCAGTACTTC.

The sample holds one count of this clone. The rearrangement joins TRBV28 to TRBJ1-4; D possibly corresponds to TRBD1 (5 bases). V dropped 6 bases and J dropped 3 bases, with 14 bases sitting between them. The CDR3 spans 15 residues. CDR1 MDHEN and CDR2 SYDVKM come from the germline V gene. CDR3 sequence: CASSPLGPANEKLFF. The CDR3 region has the DNA TGTGCCAGCAGCCCCCTGGGGCCGGCTAATGAAAAACTGTTTTTT.

The V and J genes are TRBV7-6 and TRBJ2-1; TRBD2 matches 10 bases. The CDR3 spans 15 residues. With 6 bases clipped from V and 5 bases from J, the junction kept 7 bases outside the gene matches. Germline V gene sequence: CDR1 SGHVS, CDR2 FNYEAQ. The CDR3 bases are TGTGCCAGCAGTTACGGGACTAGCGACAACAATGAGCAGTTCTTC. Translating gives CASSYGTSDNNEQFF.

The chain recombines TRBV5-4 with TRBJ2-5; a possible D gene is TRBD1 (6 bases). The CDR3 has 13 residues. Germline lookup yields CDR1 SGHNT and CDR2 YYREEE (reference sequence). Trimming shortened V by 4 bases and J by 3 bases, and 10 bases separated the two germline ends. The CDR3 bases are TGTGCCAGCAGCATGACAGGAGAAGAGACCCAGTACTTC. Encoded protein: CASSMTGEETQYF. Filled out from reference TRBV5-4 and TRBJ2-5, the complete variable domain reads ETGVTQSPTHLIKTRGQQVTLRCSSQSGHNTVSWYQQALGQGPQFIFQYYREEENGRGNFPPRFSGLQFPNYSSELNVNALELDDSALYLCASSMTGEETQYFGPGTRLLVL.

In its sample, this clone was seen once. The chain uses TRBV9 and TRBJ1-1; unclear D gene. V gave up 2 bases and J gave up 2 bases, with 10 bases separating them. The CDR3 length is 14 residues. Germline CDR1 SGDLS, CDR2 YYNGEE. The CDR3 DNA is TGTGCCAGCAGCGTGGGCAGCCTAAACACTGAAGCTTTCTTT. Its translation is CASSVGSLNTEAFF.

The chain recombines TRBV2 with TRBJ1-5, with 8 positions matching TRBD1. This CDR3 spans 14 amino acids. V shed 3 bases, J shed 6 bases, and the junction held 4 bases outside the gene matches. Germline-derived CDR1 and CDR2 are SNHLY and FYNNEI. CDR3 nucleotides: TGTGCCAGCAGTGAGCAGGGGGCTGGTCAGCCCCAGCATTTT. It encodes CASSEQGAGQPQHF. Based on the CDR3 plus reference TRBV2 and TRBJ1-5, the full variable domain is EPEVTQTPSHQVTQMGQEVILRCVPISNHLYFYWYRQILGQKVEFLVSFYNNEISEKSEIFDDQFSVERPDGSNFTLKIRSTKLEDSAMYFCASSEQGAGQPQHFGDGTRLSIL.

Note on this clone: A clone one base away is much larger, so this may be a read error. This sequence joins TRBV2 and TRBJ1-5; 9 positions match TRBD1. The CDR3 runs 14 residues. Germline V lookup: CDR1 SNHLY, CDR2 FYNNEI. Losses at the gene ends were 6 bases for V and 4 bases for J; bases not matched to a gene: 4. CDR3 nucleotides: TGTGCCAGCAGGGCCGGGACAGGGAATCAGCCCCAGCATTTT. It codes for CASRAGTGNQPQHF.

The chain joins TRBV7-9 to TRBJ2-1, with D uncertain. The CDR3 runs to 13 residues. CDR1 and CDR2 from the germline V gene are SEHNR and FQNEAQ (reference sequence). V lost 6 bases and J 6 bases, leaving 12 bases between the germline ends. Here the CDR3 DNA reads TGTGCCAGCAGTTCTACCTCAGGCAATGAGCAGTTCTTC. It encodes CASSSTSGNEQFF.

The chain uses TRBV9 and TRBJ2-5; TRBD2 matches 7 bases. The CDR3 length is 16 residues. V lost 4 bases to trimming and J lost 5 bases; unmatched junction nucleotides: 14. Germline values: CDR1 SGDLS, CDR2 YYNGEE. The CDR3 DNA is TGTGCCAGCAGCTCAACCCGGGGGAGGGAAGGGGAGACCCAGTACTTC. Its translation: CASSSTRGREGETQYF.

The chain couples TRBV7-9 to TRBJ1-1, with D unresolved. The CDR3 covers 13 residues. Looked up from germline, CDR1 is SEHNR and CDR2 is FQNEAQ (reference sequence). V gave up 4 bases and J gave up 1 base, with 7 bases separating them. CDR3 sequence (DNA): TGTGCCAGCAGCTCCCAGTCGAACACTGAAGCTTTCTTT. Encoded protein: CASSSQSNTEAFF.

This chain connects TRBV2 to TRBJ2-4; the match to TRBD2 covers 7 bases. The CDR3 extends over 15 amino acids. V shed 4 bases and J 3 bases; nucleotides not matched to a gene: 6. Per the germline V gene, CDR1 is SNHLY and CDR2 is FYNNEI. CDR3 amino acids: CASSGGGWDKNIQYF. CDR3 sequence (DNA): TGTGCCAGCAGTGGGGGGGGGTGGGACAAAAACATTCAGTACTTC.